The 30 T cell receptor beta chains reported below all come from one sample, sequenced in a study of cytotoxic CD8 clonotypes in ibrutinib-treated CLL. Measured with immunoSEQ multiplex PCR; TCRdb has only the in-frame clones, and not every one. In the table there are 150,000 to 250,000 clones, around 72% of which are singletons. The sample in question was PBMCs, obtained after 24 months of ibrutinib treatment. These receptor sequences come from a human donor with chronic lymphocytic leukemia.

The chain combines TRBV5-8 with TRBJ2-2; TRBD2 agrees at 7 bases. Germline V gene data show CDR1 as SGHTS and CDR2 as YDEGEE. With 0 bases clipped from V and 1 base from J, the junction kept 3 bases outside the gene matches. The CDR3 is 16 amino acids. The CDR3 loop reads CASSLGAGKNTGELFF. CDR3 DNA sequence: TGTGCCAGCAGCTTGGGAGCGGGAAAGAACACCGGGGAGCTGTTTTTT. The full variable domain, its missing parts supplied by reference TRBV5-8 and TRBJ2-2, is EAGVTQSPTHLIKTRGQQATLRCSPISGHTSVYWYQQALGLGLQFLLWYDEGEERNRGNFPPRFSGRQFPNYSSELNVNALELEDSALYLCASSLGAGKNTGELFFGEGSRLTVL.

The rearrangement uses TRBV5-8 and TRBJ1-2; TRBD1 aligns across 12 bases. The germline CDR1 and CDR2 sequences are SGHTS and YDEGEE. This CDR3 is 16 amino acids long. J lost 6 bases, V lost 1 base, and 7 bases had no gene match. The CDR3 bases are TGTGCCAGCAGCTTGCTCTGGGACAGGGGGCGAGATGGCTACACCTTC. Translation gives CASSLLWDRGRDGYTF. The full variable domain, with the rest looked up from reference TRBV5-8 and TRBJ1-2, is EAGVTQSPTHLIKTRGQQATLRCSPISGHTSVYWYQQALGLGLQFLLWYDEGEERNRGNFPPRFSGRQFPNYSSELNVNALELEDSALYLCASSLLWDRGRDGYTFGSGTRLTVV.

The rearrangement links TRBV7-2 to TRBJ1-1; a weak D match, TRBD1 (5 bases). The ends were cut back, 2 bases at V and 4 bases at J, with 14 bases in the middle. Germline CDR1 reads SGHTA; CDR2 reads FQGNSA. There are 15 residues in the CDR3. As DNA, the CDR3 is TGTGCCAGCAGCTTAATAGGACACCCGAGCACTGAAGCTTTCTTT. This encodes CASSLIGHPSTEAFF.

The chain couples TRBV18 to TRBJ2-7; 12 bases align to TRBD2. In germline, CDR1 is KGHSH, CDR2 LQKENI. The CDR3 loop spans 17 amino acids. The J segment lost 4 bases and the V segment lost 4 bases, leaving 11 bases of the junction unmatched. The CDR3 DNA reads TGTGCCAGCTCACTGACCTCAGGACTAGCGGGATGGTACGAGCAGTACTTC. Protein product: CASSLTSGLAGWYEQYF. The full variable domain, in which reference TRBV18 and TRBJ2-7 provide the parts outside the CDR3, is NAGVMQNPRHLVRRRGQEARLRCSPMKGHSHVYWYRQLPEEGLKFMVYLQKENIIDESGMPKERFSAEFPKEGPSILRIQQVVRGDSAAYFCASSLTSGLAGWYEQYFGPGTRLTVT.

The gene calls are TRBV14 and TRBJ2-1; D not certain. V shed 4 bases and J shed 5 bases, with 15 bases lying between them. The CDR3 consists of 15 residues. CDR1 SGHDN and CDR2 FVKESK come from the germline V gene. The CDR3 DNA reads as TGTGCCAGCAGCCGAGAGAGGCGGAATAACAATGAGCAGTTCTTC. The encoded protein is CASSRERRNNNEQFF.

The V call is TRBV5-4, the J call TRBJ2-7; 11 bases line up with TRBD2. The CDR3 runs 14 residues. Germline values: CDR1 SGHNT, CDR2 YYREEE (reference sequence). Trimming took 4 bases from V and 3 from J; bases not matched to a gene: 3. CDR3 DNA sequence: TGTGCCAGCAGCCGGACTAGCGGGTACTACGAGCAGTACTTC. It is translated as CASSRTSGYYEQYF.

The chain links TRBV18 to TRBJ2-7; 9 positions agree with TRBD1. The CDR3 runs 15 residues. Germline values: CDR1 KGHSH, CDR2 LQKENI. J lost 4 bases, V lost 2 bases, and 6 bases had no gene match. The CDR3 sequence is CASSPAGTGKYEQYF. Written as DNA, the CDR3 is TGTGCCAGCTCACCAGCCGGGACAGGGAAATACGAGCAGTACTTC.

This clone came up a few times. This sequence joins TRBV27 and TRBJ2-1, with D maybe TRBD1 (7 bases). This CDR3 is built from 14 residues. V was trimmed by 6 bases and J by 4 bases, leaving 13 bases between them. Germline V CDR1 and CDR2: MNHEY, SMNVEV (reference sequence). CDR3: CASSGGGPYNEQFF. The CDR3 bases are TGTGCCAGCAGCGGAGGGGGCCCATACAATGAGCAGTTCTTC.

This CDR3 reads CASSDRIGELFF. DNA of the CDR3: TGTGCCAGCAGTGATCGTATTGGGGAGCTGTTTTTT. This chain connects TRBV6-4 to TRBJ2-2, with D hard to call. Germline loops: CDR1 MRHNA, CDR2 SNTAGT. This CDR3 is built from 12 residues. V lost 3 bases, J lost 8 bases, and 7 bases lay in between.

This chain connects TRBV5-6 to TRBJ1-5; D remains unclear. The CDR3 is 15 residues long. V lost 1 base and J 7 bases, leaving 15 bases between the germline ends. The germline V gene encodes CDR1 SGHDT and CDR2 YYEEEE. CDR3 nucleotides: TGTGCCAGCAGCTTGATTAGACAAGGCGGGCAGCCCCAGCATTTT. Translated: CASSLIRQGGQPQHF.

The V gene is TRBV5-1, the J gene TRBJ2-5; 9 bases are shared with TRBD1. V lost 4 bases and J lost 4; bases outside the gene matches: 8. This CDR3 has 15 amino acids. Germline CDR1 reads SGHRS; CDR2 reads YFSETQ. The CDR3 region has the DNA TGCGCCAGCAGCCAGGGACAGGGTGGGGGAGAGACCCAGTACTTC. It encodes CASSQGQGGGETQYF.

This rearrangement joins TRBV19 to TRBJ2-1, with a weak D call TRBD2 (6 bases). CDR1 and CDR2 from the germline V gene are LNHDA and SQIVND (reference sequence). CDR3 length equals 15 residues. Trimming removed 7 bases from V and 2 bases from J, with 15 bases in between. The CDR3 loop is CASTPTSRPYNEQFF. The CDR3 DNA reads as TGTGCCAGTACTCCGACTAGTAGGCCCTACAATGAGCAGTTCTTC.

The CDR3 nucleotides are TGTGCCAGCTCAGTTTCGACAGTTCCCACTGCCTATGGCTACACCTTC. It yields the protein CASSVSTVPTAYGYTF. The rearrangement uses TRBV18 and TRBJ1-2, with D tentatively TRBD1 (5 bases). Germline CDR1 reads KGHSH; CDR2 reads LQKENI. CDR3 length: 16 amino acids. With 5 bases removed from V and 4 bases from J, the gap between germline ends came to 20 bases.

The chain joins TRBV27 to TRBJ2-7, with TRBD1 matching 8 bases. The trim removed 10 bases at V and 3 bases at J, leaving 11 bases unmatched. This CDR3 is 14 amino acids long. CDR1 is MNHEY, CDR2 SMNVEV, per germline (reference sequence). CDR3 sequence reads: CATEDRGPFYEQYF. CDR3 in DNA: TGTGCCACCGAAGACAGGGGTCCGTTCTACGAGCAGTACTTC.

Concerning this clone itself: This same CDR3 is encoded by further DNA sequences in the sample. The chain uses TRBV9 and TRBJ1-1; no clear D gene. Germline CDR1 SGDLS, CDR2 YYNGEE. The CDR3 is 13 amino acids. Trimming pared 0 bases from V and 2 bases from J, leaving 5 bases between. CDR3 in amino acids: CASSVDLNTEAFF. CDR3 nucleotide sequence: TGTGCCAGCAGCGTAGATCTAAACACTGAAGCTTTCTTT.

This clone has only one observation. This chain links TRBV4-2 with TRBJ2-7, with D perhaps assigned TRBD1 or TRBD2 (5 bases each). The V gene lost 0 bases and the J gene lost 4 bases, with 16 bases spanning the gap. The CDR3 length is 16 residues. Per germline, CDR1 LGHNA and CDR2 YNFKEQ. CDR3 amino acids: CASSQDWVGTLYEQYF. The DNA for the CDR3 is TGTGCCAGCAGCCAAGATTGGGTCGGGACGCTATACGAGCAGTACTTC.

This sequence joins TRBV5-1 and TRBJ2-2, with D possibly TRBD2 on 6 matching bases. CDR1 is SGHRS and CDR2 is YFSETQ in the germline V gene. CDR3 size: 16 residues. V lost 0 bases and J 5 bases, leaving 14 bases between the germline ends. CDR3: CASSLVVGRGTGELFF. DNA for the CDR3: TGCGCCAGCAGCTTGGTTGTGGGCCGGGGGACCGGGGAGCTGTTTTTT.

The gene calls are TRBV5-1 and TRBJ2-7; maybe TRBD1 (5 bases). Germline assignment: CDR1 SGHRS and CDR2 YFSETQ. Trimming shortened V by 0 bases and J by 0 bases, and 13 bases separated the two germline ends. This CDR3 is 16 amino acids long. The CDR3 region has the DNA TGCGCCAGCAGCTTGGCGGCAGGGTTAACCTCCTACGAGCAGTACTTC. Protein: CASSLAAGLTSYEQYF.

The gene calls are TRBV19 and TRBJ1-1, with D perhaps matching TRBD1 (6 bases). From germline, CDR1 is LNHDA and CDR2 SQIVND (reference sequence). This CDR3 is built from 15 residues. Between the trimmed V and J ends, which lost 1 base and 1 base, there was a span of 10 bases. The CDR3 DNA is TGTGCCAGTAGTATAGTCCCAGGGGCGAACACTGAAGCTTTCTTT. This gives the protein CASSIVPGANTEAFF. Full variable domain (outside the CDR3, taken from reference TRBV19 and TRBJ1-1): DGGITQSPKYLFRKEGQNVTLSCEQNLNHDAMYWYRQDPGQGLRLIYYSQIVNDFQKGDIAEGYSVSREKKESFPLTVTSAQKNPTAFYLCASSIVPGANTEAFFGQGTRLTVV.

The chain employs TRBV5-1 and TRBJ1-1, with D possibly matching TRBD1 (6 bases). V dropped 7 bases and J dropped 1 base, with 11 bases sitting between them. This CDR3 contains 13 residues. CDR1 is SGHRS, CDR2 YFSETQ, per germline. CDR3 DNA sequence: TGCGCCAGCTATAGGACAGCGAACACTGAAGCTTTCTTT. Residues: CASYRTANTEAFF.

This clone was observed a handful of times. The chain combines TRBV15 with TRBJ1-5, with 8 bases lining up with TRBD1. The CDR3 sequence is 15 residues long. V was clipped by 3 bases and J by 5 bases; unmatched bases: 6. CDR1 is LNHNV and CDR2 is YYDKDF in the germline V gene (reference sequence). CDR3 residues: CATSRMTGEYQPQHF. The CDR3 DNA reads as TGTGCCACCAGCAGGATGACAGGGGAGTATCAGCCCCAGCATTTT.

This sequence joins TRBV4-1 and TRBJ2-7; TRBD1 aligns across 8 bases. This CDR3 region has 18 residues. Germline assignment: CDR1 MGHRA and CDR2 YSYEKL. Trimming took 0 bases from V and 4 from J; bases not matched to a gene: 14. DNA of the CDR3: TGCGCCAGCAGCCAAGATCTTCGCGCAGGGGGCGCGGGATACGAGCAGTACTTC. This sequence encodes CASSQDLRAGGAGYEQYF.

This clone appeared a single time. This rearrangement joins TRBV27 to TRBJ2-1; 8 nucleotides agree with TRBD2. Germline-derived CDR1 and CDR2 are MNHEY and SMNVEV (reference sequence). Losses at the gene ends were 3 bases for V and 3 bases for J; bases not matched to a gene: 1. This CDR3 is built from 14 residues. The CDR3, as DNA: TGTGCCAGCAGTTTTAGCGGGGTCTACAATGAGCAGTTCTTC. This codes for CASSFSGVYNEQFF.

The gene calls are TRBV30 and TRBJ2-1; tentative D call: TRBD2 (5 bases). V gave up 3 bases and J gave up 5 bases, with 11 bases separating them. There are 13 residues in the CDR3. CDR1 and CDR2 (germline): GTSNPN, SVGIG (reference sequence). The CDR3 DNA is TGTGCCTGGAGAGCTCTAGCCAACAATGAGCAGTTCTTC. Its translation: CAWRALANNEQFF.

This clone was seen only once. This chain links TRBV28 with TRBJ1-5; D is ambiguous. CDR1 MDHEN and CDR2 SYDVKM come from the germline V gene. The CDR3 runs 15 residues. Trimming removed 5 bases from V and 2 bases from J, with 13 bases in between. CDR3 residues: CASSTLRSGNQPQHF. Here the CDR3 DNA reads TGTGCCAGCAGTACCCTCCGTTCGGGCAATCAGCCCCAGCATTTT.

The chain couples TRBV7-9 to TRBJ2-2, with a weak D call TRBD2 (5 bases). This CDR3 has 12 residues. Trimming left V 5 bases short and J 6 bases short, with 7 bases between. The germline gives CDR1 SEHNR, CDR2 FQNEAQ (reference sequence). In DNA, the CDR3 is TGTGCCAGCAGCCGAGGGTCCGGGGAGCTGTTTTTT. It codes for CASSRGSGELFF.

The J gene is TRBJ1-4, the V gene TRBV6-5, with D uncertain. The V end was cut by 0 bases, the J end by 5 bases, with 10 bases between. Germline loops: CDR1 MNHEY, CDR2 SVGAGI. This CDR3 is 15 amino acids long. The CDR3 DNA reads TGTGCCAGCAGTTACTCTGATGCCCGAAATGAAAAACTGTTTTTT. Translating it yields CASSYSDARNEKLFF.

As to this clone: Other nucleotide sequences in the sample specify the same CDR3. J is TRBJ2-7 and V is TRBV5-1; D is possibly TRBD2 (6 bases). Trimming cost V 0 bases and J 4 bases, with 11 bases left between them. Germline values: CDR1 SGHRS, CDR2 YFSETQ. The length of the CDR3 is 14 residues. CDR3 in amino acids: CASSLAGSSYEQYF. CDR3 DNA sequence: TGCGCCAGCAGCTTGGCCGGGAGTTCGTACGAGCAGTACTTC.

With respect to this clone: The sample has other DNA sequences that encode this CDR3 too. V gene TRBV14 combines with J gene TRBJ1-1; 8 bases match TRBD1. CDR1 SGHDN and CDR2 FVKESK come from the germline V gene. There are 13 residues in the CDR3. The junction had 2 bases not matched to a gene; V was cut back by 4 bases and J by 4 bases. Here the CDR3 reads CASSLTGGTEAFF. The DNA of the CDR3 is TGTGCCAGCAGCCTAACAGGGGGCACTGAAGCTTTCTTT.

The CDR3 nucleotides read TGCGCCAGCAGCCCTCAATGGAGCGGCTACAATGAGCAGTTCTTC. This gives the protein CASSPQWSGYNEQFF. The chain links TRBV5-1 to TRBJ2-1, with D maybe TRBD2 (5 bases). Trimming took 4 bases from V and 3 from J, leaving 14 bases between them. The CDR3 has 15 amino acids. Per the germline V gene, CDR1 is SGHRS and CDR2 is YFSETQ.